Below, 24 T cell receptor beta chains from the same sample are listed, as sequenced in a study of T cells in Graves' hyperthyroidism and ophthalmopathy. The source material, RNA transcripts, was used to amplify TCR beta CDR3 regions. The primer set for the first-round RT-PCR of the TCR CDR3 was HTBI. TCRdb reprocessed the multiplex PCR reads via MiXCR and lists one record per CDR3 protein. This sample has 500,000 to 600,000 distinct CDR3 sequences, with 40% to 55% found just once. Sequencing used peripheral blood or thyroid tissue (not recorded which). The receptors here all came from an adult woman with Graves' disease, either hyperthyroidism or ophthalmopathy (not recorded which).

This clonotype was observed many times. The chain uses TRBV6-6 and TRBJ1-5; possible D gene TRBD1, 6 bases. The CDR3 sequence is 16 residues long. CDR1 and CDR2 from the germline V gene are MNHNY and SVGAGI (reference sequence). Trimming took off 6 bases at V and 9 bases at J, with 24 bases between the two ends. CDR3 sequence: CASSPGGAPSGWPQHF. The DNA of the CDR3 is TGTGCCAGCAGCCCGGGGGGGGCCCCGTCGGGGTGGCCCCAGCATTTT.

This clonotype was detected ten times or more. The chain recombines TRBV7-3 with TRBJ2-2; no clear D gene. Germline V gene lookup returns CDR1 SGHTA and CDR2 FQGTGA. Trimming removed 1 base at V and 6 bases at J, with 6 bases between. This CDR3 has 13 amino acids. CDR3 region: CASSLRVAGELFF. For the CDR3, the DNA is TGTGCCAGCAGCTTAAGGGTGGCCGGGGAGCTGTTTTTT.

This clonotype appeared many times. The chain carries TRBV2 and TRBJ2-7, with D unresolved. CDR1 is SNHLY, CDR2 FYNNEI, per germline. The CDR3 totals 14 residues. Trimming left V 6 bases short and J 5 bases short, with 17 bases between. The DNA for the CDR3 is TGTGCCAGCAGAACTATCACGGCGCGGAACGAGCAGTACTTC. This encodes CASRTITARNEQYF. Full variable domain (rest looked up from reference TRBV2 and TRBJ2-7): EPEVTQTPSHQVTQMGQEVILRCVPISNHLYFYWYRQILGQKVEFLVSFYNNEISEKSEIFDDQFSVERPDGSNFTLKIRSTKLEDSAMYFCASRTITARNEQYFGPGTRLTVT.

This clonotype was counted between two and nine times. The gene calls are TRBV2 and TRBJ1-4; a weak D match, TRBD1 (5 bases). Per the germline V gene, CDR1 is SNHLY and CDR2 is FYNNEI. The CDR3 runs to 12 residues. V was cut by 1 base and J by 10 bases, with 7 bases left in between. The CDR3 sequence: CASSEGGIKLFF. CDR3 nucleotides: TGTGCCAGCAGTGAAGGGGGGATAAAACTGTTTTTT.

This clonotype was seen repeatedly, ten times or more. The chain links TRBV11-2 to TRBJ1-2; 9 bases map to TRBD1. Losses at the gene ends were 4 bases for V and 7 bases for J; bases not matched to a gene: 7. The CDR3 runs to 14 residues. CDR1 is SGHAT and CDR2 is FQNNGV in the germline V gene. For the CDR3, the DNA is TGTGCCAGCAGCTCCGATCCGACAGGGGGTGGCTACACCTTC. This codes for CASSSDPTGGGYTF.

Comment on this clonotype: Given a much more abundant clone one base away, this may be a read error. The J gene is TRBJ2-7, the V gene TRBV7-9, with 9 bases lining up with TRBD2. CDR1 and CDR2 from the germline V gene are SEHNR and FQNEAQ (reference sequence). This CDR3 comprises 15 residues. J gave up 6 bases and V 2 bases, and 8 bases lay outside the gene matches. The CDR3 coding sequence is TGTGCCAGCAGCTTACGGGGCGGGAGGGTAATCGAGCAGTACTTC. It specifies CASSLRGGRVIEQYF.

J is TRBJ2-1 and V is TRBV10-1, with 13 bases fitting TRBD2. CDR3 length: 19 amino acids. The germline V gene encodes CDR1 WNHNN and CDR2 SYGVQD (reference sequence). V shed 7 bases, J shed 2 bases, and the junction held 14 bases outside the gene matches. The CDR3 nucleotides read TGCGCCAGCATCTCTCCCCCAGGACTAGCGGGAGCAGCCTACAATGAGCAGTTCTTC. It yields the protein CASISPPGLAGAAYNEQFF.

The CDR3 region is CASSFGPEQYF. The CDR3 DNA reads as TGCGCCAGCAGCTTCGGACCCGAGCAGTACTTC. The chain has TRBV5-1 and TRBJ2-7; D not resolved. The ends were cut back, 2 bases at V and 6 bases at J, with 6 bases in the middle. The CDR3 is 11 residues long. Per germline, CDR1 SGHRS and CDR2 YFSETQ.

This clonotype was picked up many times. The chain is built from TRBV5-1 and TRBJ2-7, with 7 bases lining up with TRBD1. This CDR3 contains 15 residues. With 2 bases clipped from V and 2 bases from J, the junction kept 7 bases outside the gene matches. CDR1 SGHRS and CDR2 YFSETQ come from the germline V gene. CDR3 DNA: TGCGCCAGCAGCTTAACTGGACAGGAACCCTACGAGCAGTACTTC. Translated: CASSLTGQEPYEQYF.

This CDR3 is CASSSPDRRNTEAFF. Here the CDR3 DNA reads TGTGCCAGCAGTTCCCCGGACAGGCGGAACACTGAAGCTTTCTTT. The chain links TRBV6-5 to TRBJ1-1, with TRBD1 matching over 7 bases. CDR3 length: 15 amino acids. Germline CDR1 MNHEY, CDR2 SVGAGI. J was trimmed by 1 base and V by 4 bases; bases with no gene match: 6.

The rearrangement joins TRBV20-1 to TRBJ2-7; 13 bases line up with TRBD2. The germline V gene has CDR1 DFQATT and CDR2 SNEGSKA (reference sequence). The CDR3 runs 16 residues. V was pared by 3 bases and J by 7 bases, with 12 bases of the junction left unmatched. CDR3 DNA: TGCAGTGCTAGGAGCAGACTAGCGGGAGGATCGAAAGAGCAGTACTTC. Protein: CSARSRLAGGSKEQYF.

V and J are TRBV7-9 and TRBJ2-5, with a weak D call TRBD2 (6 bases). The CDR3 covers 16 residues. V lost 3 bases and J 0 bases, leaving 14 bases between the germline ends. Germline V gene lookup returns CDR1 SEHNR and CDR2 FQNEAQ (reference sequence). CDR3 DNA: TGTGCCAGCAGCTTGGGTGGGGGGTGGTACCAAGAGACCCAGTACTTC. This sequence encodes CASSLGGGWYQETQYF.

The chain carries TRBV19 and TRBJ2-3, with D hard to call. The V end was cut by 3 bases, the J end by 3 bases, with 16 bases between. The germline CDR1 and CDR2 sequences are LNHDA and SQIVND (reference sequence). The CDR3 runs 16 residues. The CDR3 loop reads CASSIAPVASTDTQYF. Written as DNA, the CDR3 is TGTGCCAGTAGTATCGCACCGGTAGCCTCGACAGATACGCAGTATTTT.

This chain uses TRBV15 with TRBJ1-2; perhaps TRBD1 as D (6 bases). Germline CDR1 is LNHNV and CDR2 is YYDKDF (reference sequence). The CDR3 is made up of 15 amino acids. Trimming shortened V by 0 bases and J by 3 bases, and 11 bases separated the two germline ends. CDR3 sequence: CATSRDAEGDYGYTF. The CDR3 coding sequence is TGTGCCACCAGCAGAGATGCAGAGGGGGACTATGGCTACACCTTC.

This clonotype was detected ten times or more. The chain links TRBV7-8 to TRBJ1-1, with TRBD1 as a possible D gene (5 bases). Trimming cost V 0 bases and J 4 bases, with 6 bases left between them. From germline, CDR1 is SGHVS and CDR2 FQNEAQ. This CDR3 has 13 residues. The CDR3 loop is CASSLARATEAFF. The CDR3 DNA is TGTGCCAGCAGCTTAGCCAGGGCCACTGAAGCTTTCTTT.

This clonotype appeared many times. The chain employs TRBV12-3 or TRBV12-4 and TRBJ1-5, with 11 nucleotides matching TRBD1. The trim removed 3 bases at V and 4 bases at J, leaving 2 bases unmatched. This CDR3 has 15 residues. The CDR3 region has the DNA TGTGCCAGCAGTTTCGGACAGGGGGCGAATCAGCCCCAGCATTTT. Its translation: CASSFGQGANQPQHF.

This clonotype was seen a handful of times. V and J are TRBV12-3 or TRBV12-4 and TRBJ1-1; possible D gene TRBD1, 5 bases. Trimming shortened V by 3 bases and J by 5 bases, and 10 bases separated the two germline ends. The CDR3 consists of 13 residues. CDR3 sequence (DNA): TGTGCCAGCAGTTTTGCAGGGAGAACTGAAGCTTTCTTT. Translating gives CASSFAGRTEAFF.

The chain carries TRBV7-9 and TRBJ1-4; 7 bases agree with TRBD1. Trimming took 5 bases from V and 4 from J; bases not matched to a gene: 7. The V gene's germline CDR1 is SEHNR and CDR2 FQNEAQ (reference sequence). The length of the CDR3 is 15 residues. The DNA for the CDR3 is TGTGCCAGCAGCCCACTGGGACAGCGTAATGAAAAACTGTTTTTT. This sequence encodes CASSPLGQRNEKLFF.

This clonotype was counted ten times or more. The rearrangement joins TRBV28 to TRBJ1-5; D gene uncertain. The CDR3 runs to 12 residues. The V gene lost 7 bases and the J gene lost 4 bases, with 8 bases spanning the gap. Germline values: CDR1 MDHEN, CDR2 SYDVKM. This CDR3 reads CASTEPNQPQHF. The CDR3, as DNA: TGTGCCAGCACCGAGCCTAATCAGCCCCAGCATTTT.

In its sample, this clonotype was seen many times. V is TRBV6-1 and J is TRBJ1-2; TRBD1 agrees at 9 bases. The CDR3 totals 15 residues. Germline V gives CDR1 MNHNS, CDR2 SASEGT. Germline trimming cut 7 bases from V and 4 bases from J; bases unmatched to any gene: 10. The chain's CDR3 is CASTQQGASGYGYTF. The CDR3 bases are TGTGCCAGCACCCAACAGGGGGCGAGCGGCTATGGCTACACCTTC.

The chain joins TRBV20-1 to TRBJ1-2; D remains unclear. The germline V gene has CDR1 DFQATT and CDR2 SNEGSKA (reference sequence). This CDR3 has 13 residues. With 1 base removed from V and 7 bases from J, the gap between germline ends came to 13 bases. The chain's CDR3 is CSARASGLAGYTF. The CDR3 bases are TGCAGTGCTAGAGCGTCGGGGTTGGCTGGCTACACCTTC.

Worth noting for this clonotype: A read error may explain this, as a much larger clone is one base away. The CDR3 DNA reads as TGTGCCAGCAGTTTAGGCAACAATCAGCCCCAGCATTTT. Translating it yields CASSLGNNQPQHF. V and J are TRBV12-3 or TRBV12-4 and TRBJ1-5; no definite D call. Between the trimmed V and J ends, which lost 1 base and 3 bases, there was a span of 4 bases. The CDR3 runs to 13 residues.

With respect to this clonotype: Lacking the conserved final phenylalanine or tryptophan, this CDR3 likely reflects a read error. V usage is TRBV30 and J usage is TRBJ1-1; D is unresolved. CDR3 length: 13 residues. Germline V gene lookup returns CDR1 GTSNPN and CDR2 SVGIG (reference sequence). Trimming stripped 5 bases from V and 0 bases from J, with 10 bases between. The CDR3 protein is CAWAPRMNTEAFC. As DNA, the CDR3 is TGTGCCTGGGCCCCCCGCATGAACACTGAAGCTTTCTGT.

The chain links TRBV19 to TRBJ1-5, with TRBD1 matching 9 bases. CDR3 length: 14 amino acids. CDR1 is LNHDA, CDR2 SQIVND, per germline (reference sequence). Unmatched junction bases numbered 11, after V lost 10 bases and J lost 7 bases. CDR3 in amino acids: CATSTTGGGQPQHF. CDR3 sequence (DNA): TGTGCCACCTCGACGACAGGGGGTGGACAGCCCCAGCATTTT. The whole variable domain, remainder taken from reference TRBV19 and TRBJ1-5, is DGGITQSPKYLFRKEGQNVTLSCEQNLNHDAMYWYRQDPGQGLRLIYYSQIVNDFQKGDIAEGYSVSREKKESFPLTVTSAQKNPTAFYLCATSTTGGGQPQHFGDGTRLSIL.